The clone carrying this T cell receptor beta chain was recorded at least ten times. Antigen: not known. The data were taken from a study of T cell repertoires in cytomegalovirus infection. Study overall: Carrying CMV and the relevant HLA type showed in public TCR beta signatures. General observations from the study: Identification of carriers of CMV plus the relevant HLA was performed using cumulative public TCR beta family frequency.

V dropped 4 bases and J dropped 9; count of bases not matched to a gene: 12. CDR1 is SGHVS and CDR2 is FQNEAQ in the germline V gene. The CDR3 is 15 amino acids. TCRdb reanalysed the reads using MiXCR and keeps one entry per CDR3 protein. In the table there are about 310,000 distinct CDR3 sequences, roughly 25% of which are singletons. This receptor was obtained from a human donor in good health (CMV status not recorded). Some clones in this sample may be carry-over from other donors' samples. The material sequenced was cultured PBMCs, taken from culture after CMV antigen stimulation. The chain has TRBV7-8 and TRBJ2-1; 7 positions agree with TRBD2. CDR3 residues: CASSSPPTSSAEQFF. In DNA form, the CDR3 reads TGTGCCAGCAGCTCCCCCCCGACTAGCTCGGCTGAGCAGTTCTTC.